This TCR beta chain was recorded in a study of T-cell memory formation after mild COVID-19. Via MiXCR, TCRdb re-called the 5' RACE reads, giving one row per CDR3 protein. Of hundreds of thousands of distinct CDR3 sequences in the sample, 18% were seen once. Germline CDR1 and CDR2: SEHNR and FQNEAQ (reference sequence). CDR3 length: 21 residues. Trimming stripped 1 base from V and 3 bases from J, with 31 bases between. There are a few counts of this clonotype. This clonotype was obtained from an adult woman who had mild COVID-19 (a few samples of this study predate the infection). Cell type and time point are not known. This chain connects TRBV7-9 to TRBJ2-7; the D call may be TRBD1 or TRBD2 (5 bases each). Sequenced sample: PBMCs or a T cell subset sorted from them (not recorded which). CDR3 in DNA: TGTGCCAGCAGCTTAGTTCCCGGGACCAAAGTATCAGACACCGATCACTACGAGCAGTACTTC. This translates into CASSLVPGTKVSDTDHYEQYF.